Each of the 24 T cell receptor beta chains below was sequenced from the same sample in a study of T-cell memory formation after mild COVID-19. TCRdb called the 5' RACE reads again in MiXCR, with one record for every CDR3 protein. The sample carries under 150,000 distinct CDR3 sequences, 22% recorded once. The sample consisted of PBMCs or a T cell subset sorted from them (not recorded which). The receptors come from a man aged 18 to 29 who had mild COVID-19 (a few samples of this study predate the infection). Cell type and time point are not known.

Only a few counts were recorded for this clonotype. V gene TRBV12-5 combines with J gene TRBJ1-5; D is uncertain. Germline assignment: CDR1 LGHNT and CDR2 FRNRAP. Trimming pared 2 bases from V and 0 bases from J, leaving 29 bases between. The CDR3 loop spans 22 amino acids. CDR3 bases: TGTGCTAGTGGTTTGCTAACGGGGTCCATCACCGGTCGGGGTTATAGCAATCAGCCCCAGCATTTT. Amino acid sequence: CASGLLTGSITGRGYSNQPQHF.

This clonotype has more than one count but fewer than ten. The CDR3 reads CSARAYIQYF. The CDR3 coding sequence is TGCAGTGCTAGAGCCTATATTCAGTACTTC. The chain uses TRBV20-1 and TRBJ2-4; D remains ambiguous. Germline CDR1 and CDR2: DFQATT and SNEGSKA (reference sequence). Trimming cost V 1 base and J 10 bases, with 5 bases left between them. This CDR3 has 10 amino acids.

The rearrangement links TRBV6-5 to TRBJ1-6; D perhaps matches TRBD1 (5 bases). The germline gives CDR1 MNHEY, CDR2 SVGAGI. V shed 7 bases and J shed 10 bases, with 20 bases lying between them. This CDR3 contains 15 residues. The chain's CDR3 is CASTPGLGARSPLHF. The CDR3 bases are TGTGCCAGCACACCGGGGCTAGGGGCGAGATCACCCCTCCACTTT.

V usage is TRBV7-8 and J usage is TRBJ2-2; TRBD1 is a possible D gene (5 bases). Germline loops: CDR1 SGHVS, CDR2 FQNEAQ. V was pared by 3 bases and J by 0 bases, with 8 bases between. This CDR3 spans 15 amino acids. The CDR3 reads CASSFRASNTGELFF. CDR3 nucleotide sequence: TGTGCCAGCAGCTTCAGGGCCTCGAACACCGGGGAGCTGTTTTTT.

V is TRBV24-1 and J is TRBJ2-1; 7 bases fit TRBD2. Per germline, CDR1 KGHDR and CDR2 SFDVKD. The CDR3 covers 13 residues. J gave up 6 bases and V 5 bases, and 3 bases lay outside the gene matches. Here the CDR3 reads CATSVGGVNEQFF. The DNA of the CDR3 is TGTGCCACCAGTGTGGGGGGGGTCAATGAGCAGTTCTTC.

This clonotype showed up just a few times. Its ends do not fully match the called genes, so a read error is possible. This chain uses TRBV6-1 with TRBJ2-1; TRBD1 is a possible D gene (5 bases). From germline, CDR1 is MNHNS and CDR2 SASEGT. This CDR3 spans 13 amino acids. The CDR3 bases are TGTGCAAGCAGGGCCCGCTCCTACAATGAGCAGTTCTTC. Residues: CASRARSYNEQFF.

CDR3: CASEAGNTIYF. The CDR3 coding sequence is TGTGCCAGCGAAGCTGGAAACACCATATATTTT. The rearrangement uses TRBV12-3 or TRBV12-4 and TRBJ1-3; no definite D call. The CDR3 is 11 amino acids. The ends were cut back, 8 bases at V and 2 bases at J, with 4 bases in the middle.

The rearrangement uses TRBV6-5 and TRBJ1-6; 8 positions match TRBD1. The J segment lost 6 bases and the V segment lost 7 bases, leaving 8 bases of the junction unmatched. Germline V gene sequence: CDR1 MNHEY, CDR2 SVGAGI. The CDR3 has 15 amino acids. The chain's CDR3 is CASTLAQGGNSPLHF. CDR3 in DNA: TGTGCCAGCACCCTAGCACAGGGGGGTAATTCACCCCTCCACTTT.

A few counts support this clonotype. This rearrangement joins TRBV4-1 to TRBJ2-1, with 10 bases aligning to TRBD2. The length of the CDR3 is 16 residues. V gave up 3 bases and J gave up 3 bases; unmatched junction bases: 5. CDR1 MGHRA and CDR2 YSYEKL come from the germline V gene. CDR3 amino acids: CASSQTSGLDYNEQFF. In DNA form, the CDR3 reads TGCGCCAGCAGCCAGACTAGCGGGTTAGACTACAATGAGCAGTTCTTC.

This clonotype was observed a handful of times. The chain couples TRBV9 to TRBJ2-1; TRBD1 agrees at 7 bases. V shed 3 bases and J 6 bases; nucleotides not matched to a gene: 9. The CDR3 has 15 residues. From germline, CDR1 is SGDLS and CDR2 YYNGEE. CDR3 nucleotide sequence: TGTGCCAGCAGCGACCGGGACAGAGTCTTCAATGAGCAGTTCTTC. Encoded protein: CASSDRDRVFNEQFF.

This clonotype was counted between two and nine times. The gene calls are TRBV6-2 or TRBV6-3 and TRBJ2-5; D uncertain. This CDR3 has 12 residues. V was trimmed by 2 bases and J by 4 bases, leaving 5 bases between them. Per germline, CDR1 MNHEY and CDR2 SVGEGT. CDR3 loop: CASSYGVETQYF. The CDR3 region has the DNA TGTGCCAGCAGTTACGGGGTAGAGACCCAGTACTTC.

V is TRBV10-3 and J is TRBJ1-5; D remains ambiguous. Trimming removed 2 bases at V and 8 bases at J, with 22 bases between. Germline V gene lookup returns CDR1 ENHRY and CDR2 SYGVKD. The CDR3 has 17 amino acids. Written as DNA, the CDR3 is TGTGCCATCAGTGAGGGGCTGACACGGACTTCTGAGAAGCCCCAGCATTTT. Translated: CAISEGLTRTSEKPQHF.

This clonotype has only a few counts. The CDR3 DNA reads as TGTGCCAGCAGTTCGGATGGTCGTTACACCTTC. The encoded protein is CASSSDGRYTF. The rearrangement links TRBV27 to TRBJ1-2; no clear D gene. Between the trimmed V and J ends, which lost 4 bases and 11 bases, there was a span of 11 bases. The germline gives CDR1 MNHEY, CDR2 SMNVEV (reference sequence). The CDR3 is 11 residues long.

This clonotype was observed a few times. The chain combines TRBV9 with TRBJ2-3; TRBD2 aligns across 9 bases. There are 16 residues in the CDR3. The germline V gene encodes CDR1 SGDLS and CDR2 YYNGEE. V lost 0 bases and J lost 2; bases outside the gene matches: 4. CDR3 sequence reads: CASSVEGGGVTDTQYF. The CDR3 nucleotides are TGTGCCAGCAGCGTAGAAGGCGGGGGGGTCACAGATACGCAGTATTTT.

This clonotype was seen more than once but under ten times. The chain recombines TRBV6-1 with TRBJ1-2; D remains unclear. This CDR3 spans 14 amino acids. CDR1 and CDR2 (germline): MNHNS, SASEGT. Trimming cost V 2 bases and J 4 bases, with 11 bases left between them. CDR3 sequence reads: CASSEIGESYGYTF. The CDR3 nucleotides read TGTGCCAGCAGTGAAATCGGGGAGAGCTATGGCTACACCTTC.

V is TRBV27 and J is TRBJ2-1, with 7 positions matching TRBD1. CDR1 is MNHEY, CDR2 SMNVEV, per germline (reference sequence). V shed 4 bases and J 7 bases; nucleotides not matched to a gene: 10. The CDR3 sequence is 15 residues long. The CDR3 sequence: CASSSLGGAGNEQFF. The CDR3, as DNA: TGTGCCAGCAGTTCTCTAGGGGGCGCGGGTAATGAGCAGTTCTTC.

The chain employs TRBV6-6 and TRBJ1-2, with 7 bases aligning to TRBD1. This CDR3 region has 15 residues. V shed 0 bases and J 4 bases; nucleotides not matched to a gene: 5. CDR1 and CDR2 from the germline V gene are MNHNY and SVGAGI (reference sequence). CDR3 in amino acids: CASSYSGGQAYGYTF. The CDR3 DNA sequence: TGTGCCAGCAGTTACTCGGGAGGACAGGCCTATGGCTACACCTTC.

This clonotype came up a few times. The V gene is TRBV6-5, the J gene TRBJ2-1; TRBD1 is a possible D gene (6 bases). The length of the CDR3 is 13 residues. The V and J ends lost 0 bases and 10 bases respectively, with 10 bases between them. Germline V lookup: CDR1 MNHEY, CDR2 SVGAGI. In DNA form, the CDR3 reads TGTGCCAGCAGTTACTCTGACAGGAGGGAGCAGTTCTTC. Its protein product is CASSYSDRREQFF.

The V and J genes are TRBV28 and TRBJ2-7, with TRBD1 matching over 10 bases. Germline assignment: CDR1 MDHEN and CDR2 SYDVKM. V lost 6 bases, J lost 2 bases, and 4 bases stayed unmatched. This CDR3 has 14 amino acids. CDR3 coding DNA: TGTGCCAGCAGCCCCGGACAGGGGGCCTACGAGCAGTACGTC. This codes for CASSPGQGAYEQYV.

The gene calls are TRBV9 and TRBJ2-3; 13 bases are shared with TRBD2. V shed 3 bases, J shed 1 base, and the junction held 5 bases outside the gene matches. Looked up from germline, CDR1 is SGDLS and CDR2 is YYNGEE. This CDR3 comprises 17 residues. The CDR3, as DNA: TGTGCCAGCAGCGACGGGACTAGCGGGGATCGCACAGATACGCAGTATTTT. Amino acids: CASSDGTSGDRTDTQYF.

The chain joins TRBV9 to TRBJ2-3; a possible D gene is TRBD1 (5 bases). Trimming shortened V by 3 bases and J by 5 bases, and 25 bases separated the two germline ends. Germline V gives CDR1 SGDLS, CDR2 YYNGEE. There are 18 residues in the CDR3. DNA of the CDR3: TGTGCCAGCAGCGCCCCCCTTCATGTTTTCAGGGATATAGATACGCAGTATTTT. Its translation is CASSAPLHVFRDIDTQYF.

This clonotype was seen a few times. The chain recombines TRBV7-9 with TRBJ2-7; D not certain. V was shortened by 7 bases and J by 0 bases, with 4 bases between the two germline ends. From germline, CDR1 is SEHNR and CDR2 FQNEAQ (reference sequence). The CDR3 totals 11 residues. This CDR3 is CASTSSYEQYF. The CDR3 DNA sequence: TGTGCCAGCACTAGCTCCTACGAGCAGTACTTC.

This clonotype was recorded many times. The junction departs from germline at one end; a sequencing error may be responsible. The chain couples TRBV5-1 to TRBJ2-2; D is unclear. Germline assignment: CDR1 SGHRS and CDR2 YFSETQ. This CDR3 is 12 amino acids long. The chain's CDR3 is CASSLGPGELFF. Here the CDR3 DNA reads TGTGCCAGCAGCTTGGGTCCCGGGGAGCTGTTTTTT. The complete variable domain, with remaining parts taken from reference TRBV5-1 and TRBJ2-2, reads KAGVTQTPRYLIKTRGQQVTLSCSPISGHRSVSWYQQTPGQGLQFLFEYFSETQRNKGNFPGRFSGRQFSNSRSEMNVSTLELGDSALYLCASSLGPGELFFGEGSRLTVL.

In its sample, this clonotype was seen a few times. The chain links TRBV9 to TRBJ1-4; D is unclear. CDR3 size: 15 residues. Per the germline V gene, CDR1 is SGDLS and CDR2 is YYNGEE. V was pared by 3 bases and J by 0 bases, with 9 bases between. The CDR3 DNA sequence: TGTGCCAGCAGCGCAGGCGTTGCAACTAATGAAAAACTGTTTTTT. Amino acid sequence: CASSAGVATNEKLFF.